The rows below give T cell receptor beta chains drawn from one sample of a study of T cell responses to AZD1222 COVID-19 vaccine. Repertoires were generated with immunoSEQ multiplex PCR, while TCRdb's copy carries only in-frame clones and drops some. The sample holds roughly 120,000 clones, around 89% seen once. Material: peripheral blood, obtained 28 days after the second AZD1222 dose. These receptors were collected from an adult who received the AZD1222 COVID-19 vaccine. Each CDR3 is given with its conserved first and last residue.

v_gene: TRBV6-5
CDR3aa: CAGQGSVNYGYTF

v_gene: TRBV11-3
CDR3aa: CASSLYGTTDTQYF

v_gene: TRBV9
CDR3aa: CASSVGSREGETQYF

v_gene: TRBV25-1
CDR3aa: CASSEGSGRNYGYTF

v_gene: TRBV18
CDR3aa: CASSPQAAEAFF

v_gene: TRBV7-9
CDR3aa: CASRTSGVGSRNTIYF

v_gene: TRBV5-4
CDR3aa: CASSLDSGLTDTQYF

v_gene: TRBV12-3/TRBV12-4
CDR3aa: CASSLGGGPYF

v_gene: TRBV12-3/TRBV12-4
CDR3aa: CASSKLRTSEQYF

v_gene: TRBV7-7
CDR3aa: CASSPGRDSLEQYF

v_gene: TRBV28
CDR3aa: CASSLGGSTGWGNTIYF

v_gene: TRBV27
CDR3aa: CASSPALGLSYEQYF

v_gene: TRBV28
CDR3aa: CASSFTGYGYTF

v_gene: TRBV4-3
CDR3aa: CASSQDRVYYGYTF

v_gene: TRBV6-5
CDR3aa: CASSYPGLAGNEQFF

v_gene: TRBV6-5
CDR3aa: CASRAPGGARGYTF

v_gene: TRBV6-5
CDR3aa: CASSYGGTYGYTF

v_gene: TRBV6-2/TRBV6-3
CDR3aa: CASSYGDGDPYEQYF

v_gene: TRBV7-3
CDR3aa: CASSSGTGQYPNYGYTF

v_gene: TRBV6-5
CDR3aa: CASSYSGSSPGYTF

v_gene: TRBV6-2/TRBV6-3
CDR3aa: CASSSTGINTEAFF

v_gene: TRBV4-1
CDR3aa: CASSAQQGNQPQHF

v_gene: TRBV5-6
CDR3aa: CASSFRQEGTKNIQYF

v_gene: TRBV28
CDR3aa: CASRRTGEGQPQHF

v_gene: TRBV11-2
CDR3aa: CASSLGTGGPTSYEQYF

v_gene: TRBV14
CDR3aa: CASSQAIRDTQYF

v_gene: TRBV2
CDR3aa: CASRQQGGTGELFF

v_gene: TRBV4-1
CDR3aa: CASSQGGIGNQPQHF

v_gene: TRBV6-2/TRBV6-3
CDR3aa: CASSYIGRGYTF

v_gene: TRBV5-1
CDR3aa: CASSLNDEVYNEQFF

v_gene: TRBV15
CDR3aa: CATSRRQRETQYF

v_gene: TRBV18
CDR3aa: CASSPPGTTLTDTQYF

v_gene: TRBV28
CDR3aa: CASRGSSGRDYGYTF

v_gene: TRBV19
CDR3aa: CASSWRTRRDEQFF

v_gene: TRBV10-3
CDR3aa: CAISESGASNEKLFF

v_gene: TRBV28
CDR3aa: CASSAGTFYGYTF

v_gene: TRBV11-2
CDR3aa: CASSPRLAGRADTQYF

v_gene: TRBV7-3
CDR3aa: CASSLSHRAGELFF

v_gene: TRBV19
CDR3aa: CASRDRVNQPQHF

v_gene: TRBV3-1/TRBV3-2
CDR3aa: CASSQDRGGMWQYF

v_gene: TRBV18
CDR3aa: CASSPQGNRNQPQHF

v_gene: TRBV2
CDR3aa: CASSDYRAYTF

v_gene: TRBV28
CDR3aa: CASSLGGLAADTQYF

v_gene: TRBV7-8
CDR3aa: CASSLQGIVAGELFF

v_gene: TRBV6-2/TRBV6-3
CDR3aa: CASSSNTGTGSNEQYF

v_gene: TRBV28
CDR3aa: CASSFPPGPNQPQHF